This paragraph covers one T cell receptor (beta chain) sequence. This entry is derived from a study of monozygotic twins with inflammatory bowel disease. This CDR3 contains 11 residues. Germline values: CDR1 SGHAT, CDR2 FQNNGV. Using the 5' RACE reads, TCRdb records one entry per CDR3 protein without DNA. There are 110,000 to 150,000 distinct CDR3 sequences in the sample, with 0.95% to 1.5% held by the top ten. Sequences were obtained from blood. The chain employs TRBV11-2 and TRBJ2-7; TCRdb's assignment of TRBD1 cannot be checked, as there is no DNA. This TCR was recovered from a human donor with ulcerative colitis or Crohn's disease, or a healthy co-twin of an affected twin (not recorded which). The CDR3 region is CASAPRGEQYF. The full variable domain, its missing parts supplied by reference TRBV11-2 and TRBJ2-7, is EAGVAQSPRYKIIEKRQSVAFWCNPISGHATLYWYQQILGQGPKLLIQFQNNGVVDDSQLPKDRFSAERLKGVDSTLKIQPAKLEDSAVYLCASAPRGEQYFGPGTRLTVT.